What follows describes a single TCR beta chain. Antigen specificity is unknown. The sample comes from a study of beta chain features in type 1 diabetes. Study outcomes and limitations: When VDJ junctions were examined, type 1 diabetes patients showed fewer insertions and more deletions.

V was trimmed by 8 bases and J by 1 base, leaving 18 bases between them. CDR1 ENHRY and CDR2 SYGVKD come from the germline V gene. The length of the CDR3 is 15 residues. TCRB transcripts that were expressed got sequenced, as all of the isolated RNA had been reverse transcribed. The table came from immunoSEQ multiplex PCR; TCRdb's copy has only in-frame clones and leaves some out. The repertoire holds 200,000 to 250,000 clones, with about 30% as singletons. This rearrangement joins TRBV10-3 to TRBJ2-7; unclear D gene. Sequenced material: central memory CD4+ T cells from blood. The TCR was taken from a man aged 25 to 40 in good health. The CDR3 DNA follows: TGTGCCATCTCCCGTTCCTTATCGGGTTCCTACGAGCAGTACTTC. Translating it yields CAISRSLSGSYEQYF.